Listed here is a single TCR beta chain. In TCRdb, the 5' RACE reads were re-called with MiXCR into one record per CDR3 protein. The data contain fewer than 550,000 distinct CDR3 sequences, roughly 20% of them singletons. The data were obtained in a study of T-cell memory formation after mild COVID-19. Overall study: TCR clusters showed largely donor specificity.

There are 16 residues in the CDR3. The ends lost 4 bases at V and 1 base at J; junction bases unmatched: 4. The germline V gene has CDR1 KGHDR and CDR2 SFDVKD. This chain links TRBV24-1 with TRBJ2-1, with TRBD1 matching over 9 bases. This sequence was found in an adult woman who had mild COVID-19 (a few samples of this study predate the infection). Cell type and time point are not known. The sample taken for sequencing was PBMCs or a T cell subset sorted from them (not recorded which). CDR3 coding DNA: TGTGCCACCAGTGACGCCGGGACAGGGTCCTACAATGAGCAGTTCTTC. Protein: CATSDAGTGSYNEQFF.